This T cell receptor (beta chain) was observed in a study of blood T cell repertoires in COVID-19. Study overall: Acute and convalescent COVID-19 specimens originated in the United States, Italy and Spain.

Original processing methods: Using reference gene primer amplification, nucleated cell counts were estimated. Clones were sequenced by immunoSEQ multiplex PCR, and TCRdb holds only the in-frame ones, with some missing. Clonal size and the V and J genes are those of that table, whereas D and trimming came from the DNA. The sample consists of roughly 240,000 clones, 87% of them appearing once. The V gene lost 0 bases and the J gene lost 7 bases, with 11 bases spanning the gap. Germline V gene sequence: CDR1 SGHRS, CDR2 YFSETQ. The CDR3 is 13 residues long. This receptor was identified in a woman in her twenties or thirties with acute COVID-19. This chain connects TRBV5-1 to TRBJ2-7; a weak D match, TRBD2 (5 bases). The sequenced sample consisted of PBMCs or T cells enriched from blood (not recorded which). CDR3 sequence reads: CASSLGFGVEQYF. The CDR3 nucleotides read TGCGCCAGCAGCTTGGGTTTCGGGGTTGAGCAGTACTTC.